One and the same sample provided the 5 T cell receptor beta chains below, sequenced in a study of cytomegalovirus exposure and HLA in healthy donors. With 60 Vbeta and 13 Jbeta primers, the PCR was carried out. Some clones are missing from TCRdb's copy, which holds only in-frame ones; the method was immunoSEQ multiplex PCR. Among around 150,000 clones listed, under 80% were seen once. The sequencing sample was made of PBMCs. The receptors come from a male donor in good health and CMV-seronegative.

This clone was picked up a small number of times. The chain is built from TRBV7-9 and TRBJ1-1; no firm D call. Deletions cut 2 bases from V and 4 bases from J, with 14 bases between. Germline V CDR1 and CDR2: SEHNR, FQNEAQ (reference sequence). The CDR3 has 15 residues. The CDR3 DNA sequence: TGTGCCAGCAGCTTATGGTTGGCGGATGTCACTGAAGCTTTCTTT. Its protein product is CASSLWLADVTEAFF.

The rearrangement uses TRBV7-2 and TRBJ2-1; D is unclear. Per the germline V gene, CDR1 is SGHTA and CDR2 is FQGNSA. V was trimmed by 3 bases and J by 6 bases, leaving 9 bases between them. The CDR3 is 13 amino acids. The CDR3 here is CASSFFQFNEQFF. The CDR3 region has the DNA TGTGCCAGCAGCTTCTTCCAGTTCAATGAGCAGTTCTTC. The variable domain in full, with the rest retrieved from reference TRBV7-2 and TRBJ2-1, is GAGVSQSPSNKVTEKGKDVELRCDPISGHTALYWYRQSLGQGLEFLIYFQGNSAPDKSGLPSDRFSAERTGGSVSTLTIQRTQQEDSAVYLCASSFFQFNEQFFGPGTRLTVL.

This clone was seen repeatedly, ten times or more. The V call is TRBV10-2, the J call TRBJ1-1, with 12 bases matching TRBD1. The length of the CDR3 is 14 residues. Germline V lookup: CDR1 WSHSY, CDR2 SAAADI. Trimming took 8 bases from V and 6 from J; bases not matched to a gene: 7. DNA for the CDR3: TGCGCCAGCGCCGGGACAGGGGGCCTATCTGAAGCTTTCTTT. Translated: CASAGTGGLSEAFF.

The chain recombines TRBV7-2 with TRBJ2-7; maybe TRBD1 (6 bases). CDR1 is SGHTA and CDR2 is FQGNSA in the germline V gene. The CDR3 sequence is 13 residues long. Deletions cut 3 bases from V and 3 bases from J, with 9 bases between. CDR3 sequence reads: CASSFAGVYEQYF. The CDR3, as DNA: TGTGCCAGCAGCTTTGCAGGGGTCTACGAGCAGTACTTC.

This chain joins TRBV25-1 and TRBJ2-1; the match to TRBD1 covers 7 bases. J was trimmed by 1 base and V by 2 bases; bases with no gene match: 11. The CDR3 runs 18 residues. CDR1 is MGHDK, CDR2 SYGVNS, per germline. DNA of the CDR3: TGTGCCAGCAGTGAACTGGAGTTCGGGACAGTATCCTACAATGAGCAGTTCTTC. Encoded protein: CASSELEFGTVSYNEQFF.